Below, 8 T cell receptor beta chains from the same sample are listed, as sequenced in a study of blood T cell repertoires in COVID-19. Using immunoSEQ multiplex PCR, the repertoire was profiled, and TCRdb retains in-frame clones only, with some absent. The data show about 170,000 clones, less than 80% seen once. The specimen was PBMCs or T cells enriched from blood (not recorded which). All receptors come from a woman in her 70s in a cohort exposed to, infected with or recovered from COVID-19 (not recorded which).

This chain uses TRBV5-6 with TRBJ1-6, with TRBD1 matching over 8 bases. CDR1 SGHDT and CDR2 YYEEEE come from the germline V gene. J lost 4 bases, V lost 4 bases, and 10 bases had no gene match. The CDR3 sequence is 17 residues long. The CDR3 is CASSIPDRGAYNSPLHF. As DNA, the CDR3 is TGTGCCAGCAGCATTCCTGACAGGGGCGCTTATAATTCACCCCTCCACTTT.

The chain couples TRBV25-1 to TRBJ2-2; D might be TRBD1 (6 bases). CDR1 and CDR2 from the germline V gene are MGHDK and SYGVNS. The germline V and J ends were trimmed by 1 base and 1 base, with 10 bases remaining between them. This CDR3 is built from 16 residues. For the CDR3, the DNA is TGTGCCAGCAGTGAATGGGGGCAGGGGAACACCGGGGAGCTGTTTTTT. It yields the protein CASSEWGQGNTGELFF.

V is TRBV18 and J is TRBJ1-1; D may be TRBD1 (5 bases). Germline V CDR1 and CDR2: KGHSH, LQKENI. Trimming took 0 bases from V and 11 from J, leaving 13 bases between them. This CDR3 is 13 amino acids long. The CDR3 sequence is CASSPPNSGEAFF. The CDR3 region has the DNA TGTGCCAGCTCACCACCTAACTCGGGGGAGGCTTTCTTT.

This clone was seen more than once but under ten times. The chain links TRBV5-1 to TRBJ2-3; 7 nucleotides align to TRBD2. Germline lookup yields CDR1 SGHRS and CDR2 YFSETQ. The CDR3 is 16 residues long. The V segment lost 2 bases and the J segment 2 bases; nucleotides outside the gene matches: 8. As DNA, the CDR3 is TGCGCCAGCAGCTTTGACCGCGGGAGTACCACAGATACGCAGTATTTT. It codes for CASSFDRGSTTDTQYF.

This chain connects TRBV9 to TRBJ2-1; D is undetermined. The V and J ends lost 0 bases and 0 bases respectively, with 7 bases between them. This CDR3 spans 15 amino acids. The germline CDR1 and CDR2 sequences are SGDLS and YYNGEE. CDR3 in amino acids: CASSVGHLSYNEQFF. CDR3 coding DNA: TGTGCCAGCAGCGTAGGGCACCTCTCCTACAATGAGCAGTTCTTC.

V and J are TRBV2 and TRBJ1-2; TRBD1 matches 9 bases. The CDR3 extends over 15 amino acids. The J segment lost 2 bases and the V segment lost 5 bases, leaving 6 bases of the junction unmatched. CDR1 and CDR2 (germline): SNHLY, FYNNEI. The CDR3: CASSSDRGENYGYTF. The CDR3 DNA reads TGTGCCAGCAGTTCGGACAGGGGTGAGAACTATGGCTACACCTTC.

The chain carries TRBV15 and TRBJ2-1; a weak D match, TRBD2 (5 bases). Germline values: CDR1 LNHNV, CDR2 YYDKDF (reference sequence). Trimming shortened V by 1 base and J by 12 bases, and 13 bases separated the two germline ends. The CDR3 runs 13 residues. CDR3 DNA: TGTGCCACCAGCAGAGCCCCCGGCGAGGGGCAGTTCTTC. Its protein is CATSRAPGEGQFF.

This rearrangement joins TRBV25-1 to TRBJ2-3, with 8 bases aligning to TRBD2. V trimming: 4 bases; J trimming: 4 bases; junction bases outside the gene matches: 7. The CDR3 extends over 15 amino acids. The germline gives CDR1 MGHDK, CDR2 SYGVNS. Here the CDR3 DNA reads TGTGCCAGCAGTGTGAGGGGACTAGATTCAGATACGCAGTATTTT. This gives the protein CASSVRGLDSDTQYF.